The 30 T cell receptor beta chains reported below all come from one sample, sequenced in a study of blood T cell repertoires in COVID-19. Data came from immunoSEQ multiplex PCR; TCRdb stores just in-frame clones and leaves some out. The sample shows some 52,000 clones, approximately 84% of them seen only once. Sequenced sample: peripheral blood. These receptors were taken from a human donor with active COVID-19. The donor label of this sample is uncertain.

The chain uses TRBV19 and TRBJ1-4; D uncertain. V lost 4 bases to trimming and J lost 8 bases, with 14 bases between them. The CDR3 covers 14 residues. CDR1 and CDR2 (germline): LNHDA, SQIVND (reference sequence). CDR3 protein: CASSTSRRPEKLFF. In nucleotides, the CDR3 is TGTGCCAGTAGTACTAGCAGGAGGCCCGAAAAACTGTTTTTT.

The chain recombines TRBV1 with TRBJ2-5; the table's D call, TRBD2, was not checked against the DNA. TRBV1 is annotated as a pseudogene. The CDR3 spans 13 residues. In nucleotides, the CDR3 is TGCACCAGCAGCCCGGGGGGCGTGGAGACCCAGTACTTC. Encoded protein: CTSSPGGVETQYF.

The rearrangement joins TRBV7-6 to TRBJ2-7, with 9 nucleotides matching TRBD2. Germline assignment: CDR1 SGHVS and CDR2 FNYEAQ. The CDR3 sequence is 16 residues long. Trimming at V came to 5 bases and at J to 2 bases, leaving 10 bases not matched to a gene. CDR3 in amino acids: CASSPSGGKTTYEQYF. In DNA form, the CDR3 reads TGTGCCAGCAGCCCAAGCGGGGGGAAGACTACCTACGAGCAGTACTTC. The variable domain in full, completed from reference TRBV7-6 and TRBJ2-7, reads GAGVSQSPRYKVTKRGQDVALRCDPISGHVSLYWYRQALGQGPEFLTYFNYEAQQDKSGLPNDRFSAERPEGSISTLTIQRTEQRDSAMYRCASSPSGGKTTYEQYFGPGTRLTVT.

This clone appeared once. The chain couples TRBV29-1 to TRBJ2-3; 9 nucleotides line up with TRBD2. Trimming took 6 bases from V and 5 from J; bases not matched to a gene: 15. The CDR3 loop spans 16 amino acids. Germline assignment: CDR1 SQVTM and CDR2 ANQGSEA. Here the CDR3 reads CSVGGGGAVRVDTQYF. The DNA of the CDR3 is TGCAGCGTCGGTGGCGGGGGGGCCGTTCGTGTAGATACGCAGTATTTT.

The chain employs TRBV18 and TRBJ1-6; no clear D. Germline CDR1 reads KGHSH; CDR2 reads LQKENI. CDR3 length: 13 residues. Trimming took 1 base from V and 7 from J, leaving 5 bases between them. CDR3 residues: CASSPLENSPLHF. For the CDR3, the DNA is TGTGCCAGCTCACCACTGGAGAATTCACCCCTCCACTTT.

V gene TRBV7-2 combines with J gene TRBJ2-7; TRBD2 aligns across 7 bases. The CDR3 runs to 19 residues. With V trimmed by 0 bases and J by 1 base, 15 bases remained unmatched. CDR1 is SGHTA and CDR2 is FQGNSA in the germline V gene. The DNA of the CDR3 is TGTGCCAGCAGCTTAGCGAAGAGTTTCAGTTCTAGCGGTTCCTACGAGCAGTACTTC. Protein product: CASSLAKSFSSSGSYEQYF.

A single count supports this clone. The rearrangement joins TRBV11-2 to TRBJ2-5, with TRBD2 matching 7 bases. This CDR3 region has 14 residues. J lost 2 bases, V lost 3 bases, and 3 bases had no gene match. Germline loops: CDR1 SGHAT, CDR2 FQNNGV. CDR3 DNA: TGTGCCAGCAGCTTCGTGGGGGGGCAAGAGACCCAGTACTTC. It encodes CASSFVGGQETQYF.

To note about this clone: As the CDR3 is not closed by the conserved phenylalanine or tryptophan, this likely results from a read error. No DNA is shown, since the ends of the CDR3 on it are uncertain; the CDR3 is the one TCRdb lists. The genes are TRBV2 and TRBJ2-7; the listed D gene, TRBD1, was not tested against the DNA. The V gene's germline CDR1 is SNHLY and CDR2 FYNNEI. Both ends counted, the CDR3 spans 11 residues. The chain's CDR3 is CASPYPGDRKP.

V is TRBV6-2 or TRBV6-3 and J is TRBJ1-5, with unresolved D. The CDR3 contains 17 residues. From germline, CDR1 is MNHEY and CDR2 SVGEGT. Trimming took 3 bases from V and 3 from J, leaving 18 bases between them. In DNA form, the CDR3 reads TGTGCCAGCAGTTATCCCGTCCGAGAATCCGACAATCAGCCCCAGCATTTT. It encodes CASSYPVRESDNQPQHF.

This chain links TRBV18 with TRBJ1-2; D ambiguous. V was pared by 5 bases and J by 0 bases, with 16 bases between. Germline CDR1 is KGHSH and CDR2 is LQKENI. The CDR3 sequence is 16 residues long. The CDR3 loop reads CASSFRQMEANYGYTF. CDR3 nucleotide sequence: TGTGCCAGCTCATTTCGACAAATGGAGGCTAACTATGGCTACACCTTC.

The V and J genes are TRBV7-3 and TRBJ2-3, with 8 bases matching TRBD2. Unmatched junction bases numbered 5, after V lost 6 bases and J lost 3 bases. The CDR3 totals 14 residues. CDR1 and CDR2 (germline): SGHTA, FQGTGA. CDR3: CASSRTGGTDTQYF. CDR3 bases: TGTGCCAGCAGTCGAACGGGGGGGACAGATACGCAGTATTTT.

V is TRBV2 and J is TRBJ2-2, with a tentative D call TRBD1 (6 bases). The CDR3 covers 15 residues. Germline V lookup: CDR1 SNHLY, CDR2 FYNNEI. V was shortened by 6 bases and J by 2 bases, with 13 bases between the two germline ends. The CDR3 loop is CASRAGTSNTGELFF. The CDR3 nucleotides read TGTGCCAGCAGAGCCGGGACAAGTAACACCGGGGAGCTGTTTTTT.

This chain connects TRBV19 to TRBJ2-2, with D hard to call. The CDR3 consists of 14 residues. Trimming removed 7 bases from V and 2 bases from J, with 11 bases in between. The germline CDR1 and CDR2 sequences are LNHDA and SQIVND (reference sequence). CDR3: CASTIYRNTGELFF. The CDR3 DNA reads TGTGCCAGTACCATCTACCGAAACACCGGGGAGCTGTTTTTT.

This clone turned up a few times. The CDR3 sequence is CASSLGGPYEQYF. The CDR3 region has the DNA TGTGCCAGCAGCTTGGGGGGGCCCTACGAGCAGTACTTC. The chain couples TRBV7-2 to TRBJ2-7; D is perhaps TRBD2 (7 bases). Germline CDR1 reads SGHTA; CDR2 reads FQGNSA. This CDR3 spans 13 amino acids. The V end was cut by 3 bases, the J end by 2 bases, with 8 bases between.

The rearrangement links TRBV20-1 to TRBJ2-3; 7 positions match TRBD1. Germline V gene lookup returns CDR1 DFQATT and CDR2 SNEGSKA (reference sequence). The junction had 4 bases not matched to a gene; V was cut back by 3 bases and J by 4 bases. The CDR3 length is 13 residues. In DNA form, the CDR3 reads TGCAGTGCTAGTGAAGACAGGGCAGATACGCAGTATTTT. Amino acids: CSASEDRADTQYF.

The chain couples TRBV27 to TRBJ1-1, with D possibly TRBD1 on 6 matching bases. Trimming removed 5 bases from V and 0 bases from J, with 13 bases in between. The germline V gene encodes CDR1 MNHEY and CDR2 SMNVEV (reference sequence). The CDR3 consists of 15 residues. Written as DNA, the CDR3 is TGTGCCAGCAGTATCATCAGGGGCATGAACACTGAAGCTTTCTTT. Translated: CASSIIRGMNTEAFF.

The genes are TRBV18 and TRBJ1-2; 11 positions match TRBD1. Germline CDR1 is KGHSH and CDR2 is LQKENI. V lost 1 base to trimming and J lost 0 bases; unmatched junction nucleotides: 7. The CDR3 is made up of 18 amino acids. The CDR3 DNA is TGTGCCAGCTCACCACTAGTAGGACAGGGGGCTGCTAACTATGGCTACACCTTC. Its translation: CASSPLVGQGAANYGYTF.

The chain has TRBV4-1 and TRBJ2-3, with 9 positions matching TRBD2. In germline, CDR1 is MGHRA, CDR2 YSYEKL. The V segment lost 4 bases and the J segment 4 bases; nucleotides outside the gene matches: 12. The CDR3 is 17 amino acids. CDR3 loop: CASSRSLRGGASDTQYF. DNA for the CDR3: TGCGCCAGCAGCCGTTCCCTCCGCGGGGGGGCTTCAGATACGCAGTATTTT.

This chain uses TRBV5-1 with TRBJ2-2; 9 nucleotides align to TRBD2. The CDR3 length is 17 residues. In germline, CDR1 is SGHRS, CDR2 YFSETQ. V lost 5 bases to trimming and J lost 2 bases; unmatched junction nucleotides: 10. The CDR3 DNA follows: TGCGCCAGCAGTCGAGTAGCGGGGGTCCTTAACACCGGGGAGCTGTTTTTT. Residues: CASSRVAGVLNTGELFF. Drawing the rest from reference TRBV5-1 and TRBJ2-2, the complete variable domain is KAGVTQTPRYLIKTRGQQVTLSCSPISGHRSVSWYQQTPGQGLQFLFEYFSETQRNKGNFPGRFSGRQFSNSRSEMNVSTLELGDSALYLCASSRVAGVLNTGELFFGEGSRLTVL.

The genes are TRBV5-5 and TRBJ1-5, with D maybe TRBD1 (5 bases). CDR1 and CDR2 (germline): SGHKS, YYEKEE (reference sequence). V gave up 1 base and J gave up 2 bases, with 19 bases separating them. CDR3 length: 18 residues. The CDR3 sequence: CASSLRPISTGGNQPQHF. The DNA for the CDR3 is TGTGCCAGCAGCTTGAGGCCAATCTCCACGGGGGGCAATCAGCCCCAGCATTTT. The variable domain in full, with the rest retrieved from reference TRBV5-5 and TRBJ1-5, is DAGVTQSPTHLIKTRGQQVTLRCSPISGHKSVSWYQQVLGQGPQFIFQYYEKEERGRGNFPDRFSARQFPNYSSELNVNALLLGDSALYLCASSLRPISTGGNQPQHFGDGTRLSIL.

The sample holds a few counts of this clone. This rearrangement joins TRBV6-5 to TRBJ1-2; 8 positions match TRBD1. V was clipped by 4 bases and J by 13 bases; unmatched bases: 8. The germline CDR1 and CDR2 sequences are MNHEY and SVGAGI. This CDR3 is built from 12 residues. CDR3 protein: CASSSGTGLFTF. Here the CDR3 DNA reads TGTGCCAGCAGTTCCGGGACAGGTCTCTTCACCTTC.

The CDR3 region has the DNA TGCGCCAGCAAAGGGACTAGCGGGGGGGCCTACAATGAGCAGTTCTTC. It yields the protein CASKGTSGGAYNEQFF. V is TRBV5-1 and J is TRBJ2-1; 16 bases are shared with TRBD2. The CDR3 totals 16 residues. CDR1 is SGHRS and CDR2 is YFSETQ in the germline V gene. Losses at the gene ends were 6 bases for V and 2 bases for J; bases not matched to a gene: 2.

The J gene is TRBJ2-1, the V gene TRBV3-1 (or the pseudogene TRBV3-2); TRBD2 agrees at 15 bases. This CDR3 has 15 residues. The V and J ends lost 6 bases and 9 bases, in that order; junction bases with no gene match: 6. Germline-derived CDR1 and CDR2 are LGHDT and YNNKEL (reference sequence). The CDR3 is CASSPGLAGGLEQFF. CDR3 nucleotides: TGTGCCAGCAGTCCCGGACTAGCGGGGGGGCTTGAGCAGTTCTTC.

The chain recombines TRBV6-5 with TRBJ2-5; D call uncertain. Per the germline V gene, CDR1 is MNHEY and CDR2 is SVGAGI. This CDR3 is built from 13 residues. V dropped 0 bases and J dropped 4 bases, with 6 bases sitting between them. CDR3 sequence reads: CASSYSGRETQYF. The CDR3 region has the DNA TGTGCCAGCAGTTACTCTGGGCGAGAGACCCAGTACTTC.

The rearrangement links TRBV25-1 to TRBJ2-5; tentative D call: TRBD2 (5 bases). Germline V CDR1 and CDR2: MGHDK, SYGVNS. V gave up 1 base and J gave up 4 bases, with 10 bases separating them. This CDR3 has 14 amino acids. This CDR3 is CASSEFGVGETQYF. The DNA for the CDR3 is TGTGCCAGCAGTGAATTCGGGGTAGGAGAGACCCAGTACTTC.

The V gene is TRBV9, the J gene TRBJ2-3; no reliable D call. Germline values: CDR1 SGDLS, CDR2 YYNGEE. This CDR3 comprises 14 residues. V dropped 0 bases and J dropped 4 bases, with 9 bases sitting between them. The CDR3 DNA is TGTGCCAGCAGCGTAGATCAGGTCCCAGATACGCAGTATTTT. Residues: CASSVDQVPDTQYF. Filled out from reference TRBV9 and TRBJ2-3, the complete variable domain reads DSGVTQTPKHLITATGQRVTLRCSPRSGDLSVYWYQQSLDQGLQFLIQYYNGEERAKGNILERFSAQQFPDLHSELNLSSLELGDSALYFCASSVDQVPDTQYFGPGTRLTVL.

CDR3 in DNA: TGTGCCAGCGCCCCCGCCGAGGTGGGTGGCTACACCTTC. Translating it yields CASAPAEVGGYTF. The genes are TRBV27 and TRBJ1-2; unclear D gene. Germline CDR1 MNHEY, CDR2 SMNVEV (reference sequence). V was trimmed by 8 bases and J by 7 bases, leaving 17 bases between them. The CDR3 has 13 amino acids.

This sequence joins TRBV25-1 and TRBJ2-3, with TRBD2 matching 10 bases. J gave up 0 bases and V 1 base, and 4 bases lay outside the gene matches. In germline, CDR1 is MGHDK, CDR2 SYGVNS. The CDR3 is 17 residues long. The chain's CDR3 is CASSEWRAGGSTDTQYF. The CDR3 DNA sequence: TGTGCCAGCAGTGAATGGAGAGCGGGGGGGAGCACAGATACGCAGTATTTT.

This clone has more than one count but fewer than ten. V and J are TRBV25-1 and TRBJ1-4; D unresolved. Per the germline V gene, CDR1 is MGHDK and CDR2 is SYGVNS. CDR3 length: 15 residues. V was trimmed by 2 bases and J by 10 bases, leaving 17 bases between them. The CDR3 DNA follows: TGTGCCAGCAGTGAACCCGTGGGGAGGAGTGGAAAACTGTTTTTT. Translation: CASSEPVGRSGKLFF. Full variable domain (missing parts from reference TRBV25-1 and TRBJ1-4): EADIYQTPRYLVIGTGKKITLECSQTMGHDKMYWYQQDPGMELHLIHYSYGVNSTEKGDLSSESTVSRIRTEHFPLTLESARPSHTSQYLCASSEPVGRSGKLFFGSGTQLSVL.

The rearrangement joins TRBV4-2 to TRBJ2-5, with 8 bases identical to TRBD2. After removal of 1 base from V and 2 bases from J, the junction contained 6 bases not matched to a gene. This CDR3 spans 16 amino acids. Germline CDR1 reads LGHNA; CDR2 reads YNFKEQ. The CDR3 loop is CASSQGGPGGQETQYF. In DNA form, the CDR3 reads TGTGCCAGCAGCCAAGGAGGTCCGGGGGGGCAAGAGACCCAGTACTTC.